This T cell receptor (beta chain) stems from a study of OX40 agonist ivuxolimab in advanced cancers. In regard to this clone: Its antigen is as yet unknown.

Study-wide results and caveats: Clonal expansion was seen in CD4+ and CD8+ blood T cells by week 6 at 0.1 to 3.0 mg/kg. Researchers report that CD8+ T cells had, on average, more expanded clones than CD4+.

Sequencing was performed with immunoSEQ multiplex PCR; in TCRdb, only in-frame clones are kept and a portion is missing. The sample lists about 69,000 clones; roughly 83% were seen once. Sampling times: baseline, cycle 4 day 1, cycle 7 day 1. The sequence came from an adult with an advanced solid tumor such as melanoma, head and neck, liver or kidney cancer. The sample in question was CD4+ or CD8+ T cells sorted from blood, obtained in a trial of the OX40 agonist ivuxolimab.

DNA for the CDR3: TGTGCCAGCAGCCGACTAGCGGGGGGGAGCACAGATACGCAGTATTTT. Its translation is CASSRLAGGSTDTQYF. The V call is TRBV7-2, the J call TRBJ2-3; 14 positions match TRBD2. Germline CDR1 is SGHTA and CDR2 is FQGNSA. This CDR3 spans 16 amino acids. With 5 bases clipped from V and 0 bases from J, the junction kept 1 base outside the gene matches. Full variable domain (remainder filled in from reference TRBV7-2 and TRBJ2-3): GAGVSQSPSNKVTEKGKDVELRCDPISGHTALYWYRQSLGQGLEFLIYFQGNSAPDKSGLPSDRFSAERTGGSVSTLTIQRTQQEDSAVYLCASSRLAGGSTDTQYFGPGTRLTVL.